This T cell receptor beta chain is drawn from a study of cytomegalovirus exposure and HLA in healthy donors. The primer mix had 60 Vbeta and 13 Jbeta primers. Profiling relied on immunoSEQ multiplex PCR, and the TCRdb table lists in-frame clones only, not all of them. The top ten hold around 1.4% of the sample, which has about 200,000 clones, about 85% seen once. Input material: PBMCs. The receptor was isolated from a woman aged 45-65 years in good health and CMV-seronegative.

CDR3 in amino acids: CASSQQTSNNYEQYF. As DNA, the CDR3 is TGCGCCAGCAGCCAACAGACTAGTAATAACTACGAGCAGTACTTC. This rearrangement joins TRBV4-1 to TRBJ2-7, with D perhaps matching TRBD2 (6 bases). The CDR3 sequence is 15 residues long. Deletions cut 2 bases from V and 3 bases from J, with 14 bases between. Germline CDR1 MGHRA, CDR2 YSYEKL.